This TCR beta chain stems from a study of CD8 T cells in ankylosing spondylitis. This clonotype has only a few counts. CDR3 length: 16 residues. With 0 bases removed from V and 2 bases from J, the gap between germline ends came to 15 bases. Looked up from germline, CDR1 is SGHRS and CDR2 is YFSETQ. TCRdb reprocessed the 5' RACE reads via MiXCR and lists one record per CDR3 protein. The sample has some 150,000 distinct CDR3 sequences, around 43% seen once. Sequencing used synovial fluid, either unsorted or a sorted T cell fraction (not recorded which). The sequence was obtained from a male donor with ankylosing spondylitis. The chain couples TRBV5-1 to TRBJ2-7; D not resolved. CDR3 protein: CASSLGRGPRTYEQYF. The CDR3 bases are TGCGCCAGCAGCTTGGGGAGAGGACCCCGAACCTACGAGCAGTACTTC.